The 24 T cell receptor beta chains below all came from one sample that was sequenced in a study of human T cells and chemical hapten exposure. TCRdb used MiXCR to reprocess the RACE reads, holding one entry per CDR3 protein. The sample shows approximately 79,000 distinct CDR3 sequences, about 8.6% of them seen only once. As to time point: healthy volunteer bleed at 6 weeks. Whole blood, unfractionated, served as the material for total RNA extraction. The sample was whole blood. The receptors were gathered from a male donor in good health. Some clones in this sample may be carry-over from other donors' samples.

V gene TRBV29-1 combines with J gene TRBJ1-5, with D unresolved. This CDR3 comprises 13 residues. V was trimmed by 4 bases and J by 6 bases, leaving 13 bases between them. Per germline, CDR1 SQVTM and CDR2 ANQGSEA. The CDR3 region has the DNA TGCAGCGTTGTTCTGGGGAAGGGTCAGCCCCAGCATTTT. Its translation is CSVVLGKGQPQHF.

The chain joins TRBV15 to TRBJ2-3; the D is unclear. This CDR3 has 16 amino acids. V lost 1 base and J 2 bases, leaving 13 bases between the germline ends. The germline CDR1 and CDR2 sequences are LNHNV and YYDKDF (reference sequence). CDR3 sequence: CATSRGIEKATDTQYF. CDR3 sequence (DNA): TGTGCCACCAGCAGAGGTATAGAGAAAGCCACAGATACGCAGTATTTT.

The sample holds a few counts of this clonotype. This chain uses TRBV20-1 with TRBJ2-5; 12 bases agree with TRBD2. The ends lost 5 bases at V and 5 bases at J; junction bases unmatched: 6. The germline CDR1 and CDR2 sequences are DFQATT and SNEGSKA (reference sequence). There are 14 residues in the CDR3. CDR3 DNA sequence: TGCAGTGCTTTGCGACTAGCGGGAGAGGAGACCCAGTACTTC. Its protein product is CSALRLAGEETQYF.

This rearrangement joins TRBV18 to TRBJ1-6, with D hard to call. CDR1 and CDR2 from the germline V gene are KGHSH and LQKENI. The V end lost 6 bases, the J end lost 0 bases, and 15 bases lay between the germline ends. The length of the CDR3 is 17 residues. CDR3 in DNA: TGTGCCAGCTCCCCTTTGGGATACAGCTCCTATAATTCACCCCTCCACTTT. Its protein product is CASSPLGYSSYNSPLHF.

This clonotype came up a few times. This rearrangement joins TRBV7-9 to TRBJ1-5, with D maybe TRBD1 (5 bases). Trimming took 1 base from V and 6 from J, leaving 19 bases between them. The CDR3 sequence is 17 residues long. Looked up from germline, CDR1 is SEHNR and CDR2 is FQNEAQ (reference sequence). The CDR3 coding sequence is TGTGCCAGCAGCTTAGGGTTGATTGGCCAGAGGGGTCAGCCCCAGCATTTT. It is translated as CASSLGLIGQRGQPQHF.

This clonotype was counted ten times or more. The chain joins TRBV20-1 to TRBJ2-3; no clear D. The CDR3 contains 13 residues. Per germline, CDR1 DFQATT and CDR2 SNEGSKA (reference sequence). V was clipped by 2 bases and J by 0 bases, with 6 bases between them. The CDR3 is CSARQASTDTQYF. CDR3 DNA sequence: TGCAGTGCTAGACAGGCGAGCACAGATACGCAGTATTTT.

The V call is TRBV20-1, the J call TRBJ1-2; no definite D call. Trimming cost V 5 bases and J 8 bases, with 15 bases left between them. Germline CDR1 DFQATT, CDR2 SNEGSKA (reference sequence). This CDR3 comprises 12 residues. The CDR3 protein is CSAPPGLGGYTF. The CDR3 coding sequence is TGCAGTGCTCCCCCGGGGTTAGGGGGCTACACCTTC.

The chain is built from TRBV7-9 and TRBJ1-5, with 11 positions matching TRBD1. This CDR3 contains 16 residues. Germline CDR1 and CDR2: SEHNR and FQNEAQ (reference sequence). Trimming took 1 base from V and 2 from J; bases not matched to a gene: 1. The DNA for the CDR3 is TGTGCCAGCAGCTTAGGGACAGGGGGCGGCAATCAGCCCCAGCATTTT. Protein sequence: CASSLGTGGGNQPQHF.

At least ten counts were recorded for this clonotype. The chain links TRBV5-1 to TRBJ1-1; unclear D gene. The CDR3 sequence is 13 residues long. From germline, CDR1 is SGHRS and CDR2 YFSETQ. Trimming took 1 base from V and 2 from J, leaving 6 bases between them. In DNA, the CDR3 is TGCGCCAGCAGCTTGAGGGTTAACACTGAAGCTTTCTTT. Its translation is CASSLRVNTEAFF.

This chain connects TRBV4-1 to TRBJ1-1; TRBD1 is a possible D gene (5 bases). The germline gives CDR1 MGHRA, CDR2 YSYEKL. The V gene lost 0 bases and the J gene lost 11 bases, with 10 bases spanning the gap. The CDR3 runs to 12 residues. CDR3 nucleotide sequence: TGCGCCAGCAGCCAAGAGGGGCAATTTGCTTTCTTT. This sequence encodes CASSQEGQFAFF.

In this sample, this clonotype turned up many times. The chain is built from TRBV6-6 and TRBJ1-4; D is uncertain. CDR3 length equals 13 residues. CDR1 is MNHNY, CDR2 SVGAGI, per germline (reference sequence). Trimming removed 5 bases from V and 7 bases from J, with 11 bases in between. CDR3 coding DNA: TGTGCCAGCAGTACCTGGGGAGTTGAAAAACTGTTTTTT. Encoded protein: CASSTWGVEKLFF.

This clonotype has at least ten counts. The rearrangement links TRBV29-1 to TRBJ2-1; D ambiguous. CDR1 and CDR2 (germline): SQVTM, ANQGSEA. V was pared by 2 bases and J by 10 bases, with 9 bases between. The CDR3 runs to 11 residues. The CDR3 DNA is TGCAGCGTTGAACACGGGCGAGAGCAGTTCTTC. Its translation: CSVEHGREQFF.

Regarding this clonotype: One end of the junction varies from germline; a read error may be responsible. The CDR3: CAICESGDGQPQHF. CDR3 DNA sequence: TGTGCCATCTGTGAGTCAGGAGACGGTCAGCCCCAGCATTTT. The V call is TRBV10-3, the J call TRBJ1-5; no definite D call. This CDR3 has 14 amino acids. Germline V gene lookup returns CDR1 ENHRY and CDR2 SYGVKD.

This sequence joins TRBV29-1 and TRBJ2-2; D is unresolved. CDR3 length: 15 amino acids. The germline V gene has CDR1 SQVTM and CDR2 ANQGSEA. Trimming removed 4 bases at V and 2 bases at J, with 14 bases between. The CDR3, as DNA: TGCAGCGTTGCTAGATTTGGCGGCAACACCGGGGAGCTGTTTTTT. Its translation is CSVARFGGNTGELFF.

This clonotype was seen at least ten times. The V call is TRBV6-5, the J call TRBJ1-1; no definite D call. Trimming left V 2 bases short and J 4 bases short, with 8 bases between. The CDR3 contains 13 residues. Germline-derived CDR1 and CDR2 are MNHEY and SVGAGI. The CDR3 coding sequence is TGTGCCAGCAGTTACAACCGGGCCACTGAAGCTTTCTTT. This sequence encodes CASSYNRATEAFF.

A few counts support this clonotype. The rearrangement links TRBV15 to TRBJ1-3, with D possibly TRBD1 on 5 matching bases. V was shortened by 0 bases and J by 4 bases, with 10 bases between the two germline ends. Looked up from germline, CDR1 is LNHNV and CDR2 is YYDKDF (reference sequence). The CDR3 runs to 15 residues. The CDR3 sequence: CATSRDMGPGNTIYF. The CDR3 coding sequence is TGTGCCACCAGCAGAGATATGGGACCCGGAAACACCATATATTTT.

This clonotype was picked up a small number of times. The chain uses TRBV18 and TRBJ1-6; TRBD1 matches 9 bases. V lost 2 bases to trimming and J lost 5 bases; unmatched junction nucleotides: 7. Germline CDR1 KGHSH, CDR2 LQKENI. CDR3 length: 17 residues. The CDR3 region has the DNA TGTGCCAGCTCACCATTAGGGACAGGGAAGGATAATTCACCCCTCCACTTT. It is translated as CASSPLGTGKDNSPLHF.

This clonotype came up a few times. The chain is built from TRBV6-6 and TRBJ2-1; 9 bases line up with TRBD2. After removal of 2 bases from V and 4 bases from J, the junction contained 6 bases not matched to a gene. This CDR3 contains 16 residues. Germline CDR1 MNHNY, CDR2 SVGAGI (reference sequence). CDR3 in DNA: TGTGCCAGCAGTTACGCGGGGGGGGATTATTACAATGAGCAGTTCTTC. Its protein is CASSYAGGDYYNEQFF.

This clonotype was counted at least ten times. The gene calls are TRBV10-3 and TRBJ2-7; D remains ambiguous. The CDR3 is 15 residues long. CDR1 and CDR2 (germline): ENHRY, SYGVKD. V shed 0 bases and J shed 5 bases, with 14 bases lying between them. The CDR3 bases are TGTGCCATCAGTGAGTCGGGGTCCCCTCTCCACGAGCAGTACTTC. It translates to CAISESGSPLHEQYF.

The chain employs TRBV29-1 and TRBJ1-1; 8 bases agree with TRBD1. This CDR3 contains 15 residues. J was trimmed by 3 bases and V by 1 base; bases with no gene match: 7. Germline CDR1 and CDR2: SQVTM and ANQGSEA. CDR3 coding DNA: TGCAGCGTTGAAGGCACAGGGGGATCGGACACTGAAGCTTTCTTT. It yields the protein CSVEGTGGSDTEAFF.

The V gene is TRBV12-3 or TRBV12-4, the J gene TRBJ1-1; D is ambiguous. V was cut by 5 bases and J by 11 bases, with 12 bases left in between. This CDR3 is 11 amino acids long. The CDR3 coding sequence is TGTGCCAGCAGTGGGGAGGTGTTGGCTTTCTTT. Its protein is CASSGEVLAFF.

This clonotype has only a few counts. CDR3 protein: CASSSNPNYGYTF. DNA for the CDR3: TGTGCCAGCAGTTCTAACCCTAACTATGGCTACACCTTC. This sequence joins TRBV12-3 or TRBV12-4 and TRBJ1-2; D gene unclear. Between the trimmed V and J ends, which lost 4 bases and 0 bases, there was a span of 6 bases. This CDR3 contains 13 residues.

As DNA, the CDR3 is TGTGCCACCAAGAAGGGGTTAGATACGCAGTATTTT. Translation gives CATKKGLDTQYF. The V gene is TRBV6-1, the J gene TRBJ2-3; D might be TRBD1 (5 bases). This CDR3 region has 12 residues. The germline CDR1 and CDR2 sequences are MNHNS and SASEGT. Trimming took off 10 bases at V and 5 bases at J, with 13 bases between the two ends.

This clonotype was counted a few times. This chain connects TRBV20-1 to TRBJ1-4; D is undetermined. V was pared by 0 bases and J by 8 bases, with 16 bases between. The CDR3 is 15 residues long. Germline lookup yields CDR1 DFQATT and CDR2 SNEGSKA (reference sequence). Here the CDR3 reads CSARDRTVGGEKLFF. The CDR3 bases are TGCAGTGCTAGAGATAGAACAGTCGGAGGAGAAAAACTGTTTTTT.